The 18 T cell receptor beta chains below all came from one sample that was sequenced in a study of control samples from healthy donors and cancer patients. Using immunoSEQ multiplex PCR, the repertoire was profiled, and TCRdb retains in-frame clones only, with some absent. The sample consists of 50,000 to 75,000 clones, around 90% of them appearing once. The sample comprised PBMCs. These receptor sequences come from a man between 60 and 75 years old with colorectal cancer.

The chain links TRBV4-2 to TRBJ2-5; D may correspond to TRBD1 or TRBD2 (5 bases each). In germline, CDR1 is LGHNA, CDR2 YNFKEQ. The CDR3 extends over 16 amino acids. Trimming left V 0 bases short and J 1 base short, with 12 bases between. CDR3 DNA: TGTGCCAGCAGCCAAGATCCCTCGGGGACCCAAGAGACCCAGTACTTC. Its translation is CASSQDPSGTQETQYF.

The CDR3 coding sequence is TGTGCCAGCAGCAGCTACGAGCAGTACTTC. It translates to CASSSYEQYF. The V call is TRBV11-2, the J call TRBJ2-7; the D is unclear. The CDR3 runs to 10 residues. V shed 5 bases and J shed 3 bases, with 2 bases lying between them. Germline V gene sequence: CDR1 SGHAT, CDR2 FQNNGV.

The genes are TRBV5-6 and TRBJ2-5; 8 positions match TRBD2. This CDR3 contains 16 residues. Germline V gene data show CDR1 as SGHDT and CDR2 as YYEEEE. With 4 bases clipped from V and 2 bases from J, the junction kept 10 bases outside the gene matches. This CDR3 is CASSRGLASKQETQYF. The CDR3 coding sequence is TGTGCCAGCAGCCGCGGACTAGCCTCGAAGCAAGAGACCCAGTACTTC.

This CDR3 reads CASSVGTGGVNYGYTF. As DNA, the CDR3 is TGTGCCAGCAGCGTAGGGACAGGGGGGGTGAACTATGGCTACACCTTC. The chain is built from TRBV9 and TRBJ1-2; 10 nucleotides agree with TRBD1. This CDR3 region has 16 residues. Germline V gene lookup returns CDR1 SGDLS and CDR2 YYNGEE. The junction had 4 bases not matched to a gene; V was cut back by 0 bases and J by 2 bases.

Sample share makes this clone medium-sized. V is TRBV5-8 and J is TRBJ2-1; 9 nucleotides match TRBD2. The germline gives CDR1 SGHTS, CDR2 YDEGEE. The CDR3 consists of 16 residues. The V gene end was trimmed by 3 bases and the J gene end by 4 bases; junction bases not matched to a gene: 8. The CDR3, as DNA: TGTGCCAGCAGCTCTCCCGGGACTAGCCTATACAATGAGCAGTTCTTC. It specifies CASSSPGTSLYNEQFF.

This chain connects TRBV7-3 to TRBJ1-4, with 7 bases matching TRBD1. The CDR3 loop spans 15 amino acids. CDR1 is SGHTA and CDR2 is FQGTGA in the germline V gene. Germline trimming cut 3 bases from V and 7 bases from J; bases unmatched to any gene: 8. CDR3 bases: TGTGCCAGCAGCTTGTCCCAGGGGGGGAGTGAAAAACTGTTTTTT. Amino acid sequence: CASSLSQGGSEKLFF.

This rearrangement joins TRBV19 to TRBJ1-6; D gene ambiguous. Per the germline V gene, CDR1 is LNHDA and CDR2 is SQIVND (reference sequence). The CDR3 consists of 14 residues. The V end was cut by 6 bases, the J end by 9 bases, with 15 bases between. The CDR3 reads CASRLTAYGSPLHF. CDR3 nucleotides: TGTGCCAGTAGACTAACGGCATATGGTTCACCCCTCCACTTT. The full variable domain, in which reference TRBV19 and TRBJ1-6 provide the parts outside the CDR3, is DGGITQSPKYLFRKEGQNVTLSCEQNLNHDAMYWYRQDPGQGLRLIYYSQIVNDFQKGDIAEGYSVSREKKESFPLTVTSAQKNPTAFYLCASRLTAYGSPLHFGNGTRLTVT.

The rearrangement joins TRBV5-1 to TRBJ1-5, with D uncertain. The CDR3 totals 14 residues. Trimming left V 3 bases short and J 0 bases short, with 7 bases between. Germline V gene lookup returns CDR1 SGHRS and CDR2 YFSETQ. The CDR3: CASSYGDSNQPQHF. Written as DNA, the CDR3 is TGCGCCAGCAGCTACGGAGATAGCAATCAGCCCCAGCATTTT.

The rearrangement links TRBV6-1 to TRBJ2-3; D gene unclear. Trimming left V 1 base short and J 8 bases short, with 4 bases between. The CDR3 consists of 11 residues. CDR1 MNHNS and CDR2 SASEGT come from the germline V gene. The CDR3 coding sequence is TGTGCCAGCAGTGAAGTCGGTACGCAGTATTTT. Translated, it gives CASSEVGTQYF.

V is TRBV25-1 and J is TRBJ2-7; D not resolved. This CDR3 has 15 residues. From germline, CDR1 is MGHDK and CDR2 SYGVNS. V was pared by 1 base and J by 3 bases, with 13 bases between. The CDR3 loop is CASSELKELNYEQYF. In DNA form, the CDR3 reads TGTGCCAGCAGTGAATTGAAGGAGCTAAACTACGAGCAGTACTTC.

The chain carries TRBV28 and TRBJ1-3; TRBD1 might be the D (5 bases). CDR3 length: 15 residues. From germline, CDR1 is MDHEN and CDR2 SYDVKM. V was pared by 5 bases and J by 0 bases, with 11 bases between. In DNA form, the CDR3 reads TGTGCCAGCAGTCGTAGACAGAGCTCTGGAAACACCATATATTTT. Protein product: CASSRRQSSGNTIYF.

The table lists this clone with a count of one. This chain uses TRBV4-2 with TRBJ1-2; tentatively, D is TRBD1 (6 bases). Trimming took 0 bases from V and 4 from J, leaving 15 bases between them. CDR1 is LGHNA and CDR2 is YNFKEQ in the germline V gene. This CDR3 comprises 16 residues. The chain's CDR3 is CASSQDRQARIYGYTF. CDR3 coding DNA: TGTGCCAGCAGCCAAGATAGACAGGCCCGGATCTATGGCTACACCTTC.

The chain recombines TRBV7-8 with TRBJ2-6; D remains ambiguous. This CDR3 spans 18 amino acids. CDR1 SGHVS and CDR2 FQNEAQ come from the germline V gene. Trimming removed 0 bases at V and 0 bases at J, with 12 bases between. DNA of the CDR3: TGTGCCAGCAGCTTAGCGGGCCCACTACCCTCTGGGGCCAACGTCCTGACTTTC. Translating it yields CASSLAGPLPSGANVLTF.

This clone was seen just once. The V gene is TRBV18, the J gene TRBJ1-1; weak D call: TRBD1 (5 bases). Germline assignment: CDR1 KGHSH and CDR2 LQKENI. The CDR3 is made up of 18 amino acids. The V end lost 3 bases, the J end lost 3 bases, and 23 bases lay between the germline ends. The CDR3 spells CASSPGARLIGRDTEAFF. The CDR3 coding sequence is TGTGCCAGCTCACCCGGGGCCAGGCTGATCGGTAGGGACACTGAAGCTTTCTTT.

V usage is TRBV15 and J usage is TRBJ2-5; TRBD1 matches 10 bases. Germline V gene data show CDR1 as LNHNV and CDR2 as YYDKDF (reference sequence). Trimming removed 5 bases from V and 2 bases from J; junction bases left unmatched: 17. This CDR3 contains 19 residues. CDR3 residues: CATSGRPGTGAVGQETQYF. CDR3 coding DNA: TGTGCCACCAGCGGGCGTCCCGGGACAGGGGCGGTGGGACAAGAGACCCAGTACTTC.

The V call is TRBV7-2, the J call TRBJ1-1, with D tentatively TRBD1 (6 bases). The CDR3 totals 14 residues. V lost 1 base to trimming and J lost 1 base, with 7 bases between them. Germline lookup yields CDR1 SGHTA and CDR2 FQGNSA. The CDR3 bases are TGTGCCAGCAGCTTAGTAGGGGGGAACACTGAAGCTTTCTTT. It codes for CASSLVGGNTEAFF.

The chain employs TRBV27 and TRBJ2-7, with 10 positions matching TRBD2. J lost 2 bases, V lost 6 bases, and 10 bases had no gene match. The CDR3 consists of 16 residues. Germline V gene data show CDR1 as MNHEY and CDR2 as SMNVEV (reference sequence). The CDR3 DNA is TGTGCCAGCAGCCTAACCGGGACTAGCGCTGCCTACGAGCAGTACTTC. Translated: CASSLTGTSAAYEQYF.

V and J are TRBV2 and TRBJ1-1; D ambiguous. The CDR3 totals 13 residues. Per the germline V gene, CDR1 is SNHLY and CDR2 is FYNNEI. The V and J ends lost 8 bases and 0 bases respectively, with 10 bases between them. The CDR3 spells CASFRGMNTEAFF. The CDR3 DNA follows: TGTGCCAGCTTCAGAGGGATGAACACTGAAGCTTTCTTT.